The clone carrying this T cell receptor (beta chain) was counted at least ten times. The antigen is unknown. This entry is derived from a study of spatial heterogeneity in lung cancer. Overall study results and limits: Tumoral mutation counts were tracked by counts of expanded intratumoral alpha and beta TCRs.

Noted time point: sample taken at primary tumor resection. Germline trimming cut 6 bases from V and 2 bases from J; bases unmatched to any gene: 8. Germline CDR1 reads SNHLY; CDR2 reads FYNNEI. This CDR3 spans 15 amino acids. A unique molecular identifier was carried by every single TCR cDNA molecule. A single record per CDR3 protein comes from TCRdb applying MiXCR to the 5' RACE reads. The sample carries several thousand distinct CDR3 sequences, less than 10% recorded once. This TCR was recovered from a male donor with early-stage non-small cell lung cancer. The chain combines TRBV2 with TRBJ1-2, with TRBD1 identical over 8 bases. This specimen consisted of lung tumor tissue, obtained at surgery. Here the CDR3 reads CASRKGQGGNYGYTF. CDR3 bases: TGTGCCAGCAGGAAAGGACAGGGTGGAAACTATGGCTACACCTTC.